The clone carrying this TCR beta chain showed up just once. Its specificity is not known. These data originate in a study of shared clonotypes between healthy human individuals. Overall study findings and caveats: Owing to a small donor count, the genetic and exposure-history diversity represented was limited. It was only blood that was sampled, and tissue repertoires likely differ.

CD45RO negativity and positive selection for CCR7 defined naive CD8 cells, a population that excluded terminally differentiated effector memory CD45RA+ cells. The CDR3 is 14 amino acids. V lost 7 bases and J 1 base, leaving 11 bases between the germline ends. The germline V gene has CDR1 MNHNS and CDR2 SASEGT. Genomic DNA of every subset was divided equally among multiple immunoSEQ plates. Produced via immunoSEQ multiplex PCR; TCRdb's table is partial and in-frame only. Of some 2 million clones in the sample, approximately 95% were seen once. The chain employs TRBV6-1 and TRBJ2-1; maybe TRBD2 (7 bases). Input material: naive CD8+ T cells sorted from blood. The sequence derives from a man younger than 30 in good health. As DNA, the CDR3 is TGTGCCAGCACAGAGGGGGGGTCCTACAATGAGCAGTTCTTC. Protein sequence: CASTEGGSYNEQFF.